The 22 T cell receptor beta chains reported below all come from one sample, sequenced in a study of blood T cell repertoires in COVID-19. Only in-frame clones appear in the TCRdb table, and some are missing; sequencing was by immunoSEQ multiplex PCR. The sample holds about 220,000 clones; roughly 85% are singletons and the top ten take around 2%. The material sequenced was peripheral blood. The receptors derive from a young man who had recovered from COVID-19.

The genes are TRBV11-3 and TRBJ2-3; TRBD2 aligns across 9 bases. The CDR3 spans 15 residues. Germline V gene sequence: CDR1 SGHNT, CDR2 YENEEA. J gave up 2 bases and V 3 bases, and 3 bases lay outside the gene matches. CDR3 nucleotide sequence: TGTGCCAGCAGCTTGGAGCGGGGGGACACAGATACGCAGTATTTT. Amino acid sequence: CASSLERGDTDTQYF. Based on the CDR3 plus reference TRBV11-3 and TRBJ2-3, the full variable domain is EAGVVQSPRYKIIEKKQPVAFWCNPISGHNTLYWYLQNLGQGPELLIRYENEEAVDDSQLPKDRFSAERLKGVDSTLKIQPAELGDSAVYLCASSLERGDTDTQYFGPGTRLTVL.

The J gene is TRBJ1-5, the V gene TRBV9, with a weak D call TRBD1 (5 bases). V lost 7 bases, J lost 0 bases, and 8 bases lay in between. The germline V gene has CDR1 SGDLS and CDR2 YYNGEE. CDR3 length: 13 amino acids. The chain's CDR3 is CASGQGSNQPQHF. As DNA, the CDR3 is TGTGCCAGCGGGCAGGGTAGCAATCAGCCCCAGCATTTT.

This clone was seen once. CDR3 residues: CASSLFGRTDTQYF. The CDR3 DNA is TGTGCCAGCAGCTTGTTCGGGAGAACAGATACGCAGTATTTT. V gene TRBV5-6 combines with J gene TRBJ2-3, with D perhaps matching TRBD2 (6 bases). Between the trimmed V and J ends, which lost 1 base and 3 bases, there was a span of 9 bases. This CDR3 is built from 14 residues. Germline V lookup: CDR1 SGHDT, CDR2 YYEEEE. Based on the CDR3 plus reference TRBV5-6 and TRBJ2-3, the full variable domain is DAGVTQSPTHLIKTRGQQVTLRCSPKSGHDTVSWYQQALGQGPQFIFQYYEEEERQRGNFPDRFSGHQFPNYSSELNVNALLLGDSALYLCASSLFGRTDTQYFGPGTRLTVL.

This clone was found once. The genes are TRBV21-1 and TRBJ2-7; TRBD1 reflects the table's D call only, with no check against the DNA. TRBV21-1 is labeled a pseudogene. CDR3 length equals 17 residues. The chain's CDR3 is CASSGRDRGPSSYEQYF. The CDR3 bases are TGTGCCAGCAGCGGACGGGACAGGGGCCCGAGCTCCTACGAGCAGTACTTC.

This chain links TRBV6-5 with TRBJ2-1; D uncertain. The CDR3 is 11 residues long. Germline-derived CDR1 and CDR2 are MNHEY and SVGAGI. V lost 7 bases and J lost 3, with 4 bases in between. The CDR3 DNA is TGTGCCAGCACCCACTACAATGAGCAGTTCTTC. The encoded protein is CASTHYNEQFF.

The rearrangement joins TRBV30 to TRBJ1-1; D possibly corresponds to TRBD1 (6 bases). V dropped 6 bases and J dropped 6 bases, with 20 bases sitting between them. CDR3 length: 14 amino acids. Germline V gene sequence: CDR1 GTSNPN, CDR2 SVGIG (reference sequence). CDR3 region: CACRTQGGRAEAFF. CDR3 bases: TGTGCCTGCCGCACCCAAGGGGGTAGAGCTGAAGCTTTCTTT.

This clone has just one count. This sequence joins TRBV3-1 (or the pseudogene TRBV3-2) and TRBJ1-6; D unresolved. The V and J ends lost 1 base and 6 bases respectively, with 13 bases between them. The CDR3 has 16 amino acids. Germline V lookup: CDR1 LGHDT, CDR2 YNNKEL (reference sequence). CDR3 protein: CASSQGPRPINSPLHF. The CDR3 DNA follows: TGTGCCAGCAGCCAAGGTCCCAGGCCCATTAATTCACCCCTCCACTTT.

The CDR3: CASSLALVGNYGYTF. The CDR3 DNA is TGTGCCAGCAGCTTGGCCTTGGTGGGCAACTATGGCTACACCTTC. The chain has TRBV5-4 and TRBJ1-2; no clear D. Trimming pared 0 bases from V and 2 bases from J, leaving 11 bases between. Germline CDR1 reads SGHNT; CDR2 reads YYREEE (reference sequence). The CDR3 has 15 amino acids.

The V and J genes are TRBV14 and TRBJ1-2, with D uncertain. Germline lookup yields CDR1 SGHDN and CDR2 FVKESK. The length of the CDR3 is 13 residues. V shed 1 base and J shed 3 bases, with 6 bases lying between them. CDR3 nucleotide sequence: TGTGCCAGCAGCCAAGTGGCACACTATGGCTACACCTTC. It encodes CASSQVAHYGYTF.

The rearrangement links TRBV5-8 to TRBJ1-1; possible D gene TRBD1, 5 bases. The CDR3 extends over 16 amino acids. Trimming pared 4 bases from V and 1 base from J, leaving 17 bases between. Per the germline V gene, CDR1 is SGHTS and CDR2 is YDEGEE. For the CDR3, the DNA is TGTGCCAGCAGCGAGGAAAGGGGAAAGAGGAACACTGAAGCTTTCTTT. Translation gives CASSEERGKRNTEAFF.

This rearrangement joins TRBV6-5 to TRBJ1-2; 7 positions match TRBD1. In germline, CDR1 is MNHEY, CDR2 SVGAGI. This CDR3 has 15 amino acids. V lost 5 bases, J lost 3 bases, and 9 bases stayed unmatched. CDR3 nucleotides: TGTGCCAGCAGTCCTGACGACAGGGTATACTATGGCTACACCTTC. This gives the protein CASSPDDRVYYGYTF.

The J gene is TRBJ2-5, the V gene TRBV6-6; D perhaps matches TRBD2 (8 bases). The germline V and J ends were trimmed by 0 bases and 5 bases, with 16 bases remaining between them. Germline CDR1 MNHNY, CDR2 SVGAGI (reference sequence). The CDR3 spans 16 residues. The CDR3 sequence: CASSYSRGGTRETQYF. CDR3 in DNA: TGTGCCAGCAGTTACTCCAGGGGGGGGACTAGGGAGACCCAGTACTTC.

This chain uses TRBV30 with TRBJ1-6; no definite D call. Between the trimmed V and J ends, which lost 3 bases and 5 bases, there was a span of 11 bases. The germline CDR1 and CDR2 sequences are GTSNPN and SVGIG (reference sequence). The CDR3 has 14 residues. The CDR3 reads CAWSRTGNNSPLHF. CDR3 DNA sequence: TGTGCCTGGAGCCGGACCGGGAATAATTCACCCCTCCACTTT.

The chain joins TRBV29-1 to TRBJ1-1, with TRBD1 matching 10 bases. The CDR3 is 15 residues long. The V gene's germline CDR1 is SQVTM and CDR2 ANQGSEA. V lost 7 bases, J lost 5 bases, and 13 bases stayed unmatched. The CDR3 DNA follows: TGCAGCGCGTACCGGGACAGGGGTCATAGGACTGAAGCTTTCTTT. Translation: CSAYRDRGHRTEAFF.

This chain joins TRBV19 and TRBJ2-7; D is possibly TRBD2 (5 bases). Germline assignment: CDR1 LNHDA and CDR2 SQIVND (reference sequence). Trimming shortened V by 6 bases and J by 4 bases, and 16 bases separated the two germline ends. The CDR3 runs to 14 residues. CDR3 protein: CASSPGLRLYEQYF. CDR3 nucleotide sequence: TGTGCCAGTAGCCCCGGACTTAGGCTTTACGAGCAGTACTTC.

This chain uses TRBV7-6 with TRBJ2-3; TRBD2 agrees at 7 bases. The V and J ends lost 4 bases and 3 bases, in that order; junction bases with no gene match: 4. Germline values: CDR1 SGHVS, CDR2 FNYEAQ. There are 14 residues in the CDR3. The CDR3 nucleotides read TGTGCCAGCAGCTCCGGACTAGTTACAGATACGCAGTATTTT. Amino acids: CASSSGLVTDTQYF. Combining the CDR3 with reference TRBV7-6 and TRBJ2-3 gives the whole variable domain GAGVSQSPRYKVTKRGQDVALRCDPISGHVSLYWYRQALGQGPEFLTYFNYEAQQDKSGLPNDRFSAERPEGSISTLTIQRTEQRDSAMYRCASSSGLVTDTQYFGPGTRLTVL.

V usage is TRBV5-4 and J usage is TRBJ1-2; no reliable D call. The CDR3 extends over 14 amino acids. Germline-derived CDR1 and CDR2 are SGHNT and YYREEE (reference sequence). Deletions cut 0 bases from V and 3 bases from J, with 9 bases between. Written as DNA, the CDR3 is TGTGCCAGCAGCTTGGGGAACCGGGACTATGGCTACACCTTC. Protein sequence: CASSLGNRDYGYTF.

The chain has TRBV5-5 and TRBJ2-3; D gene ambiguous. The CDR3 contains 15 residues. Trimming took 4 bases from V and 4 from J, leaving 16 bases between them. Germline CDR1 is SGHKS and CDR2 is YYEKEE (reference sequence). DNA of the CDR3: TGTGCCAGCAGCCCTTCATCCGGGTTCCCAGATACGCAGTATTTT. Translating it yields CASSPSSGFPDTQYF.

The V call is TRBV5-1, the J call TRBJ2-2; 7 bases match TRBD2. The CDR3 extends over 15 amino acids. Germline V gene data show CDR1 as SGHRS and CDR2 as YFSETQ. The ends lost 6 bases at V and 3 bases at J; junction bases unmatched: 8. The CDR3 coding sequence is TGCGCCAGCACCCCAAGGGGAGGGGACACCGGGGAGCTGTTTTTT. It encodes CASTPRGGDTGELFF.

The CDR3 nucleotides are TGTGCCAGCAGCCCAGAGACAGGCCGGAACACTGAAGCTTTCTTT. Amino acid sequence: CASSPETGRNTEAFF. The chain has TRBV4-2 and TRBJ1-1, with a tentative D call TRBD1 (6 bases). Germline-derived CDR1 and CDR2 are LGHNA and YNFKEQ. The V gene lost 4 bases and the J gene lost 1 base, with 13 bases spanning the gap. This CDR3 has 15 residues.

The CDR3 sequence: CSVPGLGETQYF. In nucleotides, the CDR3 is TGCAGCGTTCCTGGACTAGGGGAGACCCAGTACTTC. The chain is built from TRBV29-1 and TRBJ2-5, with TRBD2 matching 7 bases. V shed 5 bases, J shed 5 bases, and the junction held 5 bases outside the gene matches. Germline V lookup: CDR1 SQVTM, CDR2 ANQGSEA. CDR3 length: 12 amino acids. The full variable domain, with the rest looked up from reference TRBV29-1 and TRBJ2-5, is SAVISQKPSRDICQRGTSLTIQCQVDSQVTMMFWYRQQPGQSLTLIATANQGSEATYESGFVIDKFPISRPNLTFSTLTVSNMSPEDSSIYLCSVPGLGETQYFGPGTRLLVL.

The chain combines TRBV7-9 with TRBJ1-5; D is possibly TRBD1 (5 bases). Germline lookup yields CDR1 SEHNR and CDR2 FQNEAQ (reference sequence). V lost 5 bases and J lost 4, with 15 bases in between. CDR3 length: 15 amino acids. CDR3 nucleotides: TGTGCCAGCAGCCCGGACACGGTTCTTAATCAGCCCCAGCATTTT. This encodes CASSPDTVLNQPQHF.